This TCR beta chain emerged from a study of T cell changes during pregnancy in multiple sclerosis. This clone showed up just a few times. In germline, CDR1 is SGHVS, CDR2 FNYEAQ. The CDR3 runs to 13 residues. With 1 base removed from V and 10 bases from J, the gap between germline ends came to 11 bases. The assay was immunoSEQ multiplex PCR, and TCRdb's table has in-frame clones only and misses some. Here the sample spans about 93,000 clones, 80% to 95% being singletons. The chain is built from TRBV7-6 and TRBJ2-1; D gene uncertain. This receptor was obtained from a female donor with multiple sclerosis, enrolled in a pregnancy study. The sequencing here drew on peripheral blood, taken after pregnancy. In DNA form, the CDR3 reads TGTGCCAGCAGCTTAGTATTCGGGTCAGAGCAGTTCTTC. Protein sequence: CASSLVFGSEQFF.